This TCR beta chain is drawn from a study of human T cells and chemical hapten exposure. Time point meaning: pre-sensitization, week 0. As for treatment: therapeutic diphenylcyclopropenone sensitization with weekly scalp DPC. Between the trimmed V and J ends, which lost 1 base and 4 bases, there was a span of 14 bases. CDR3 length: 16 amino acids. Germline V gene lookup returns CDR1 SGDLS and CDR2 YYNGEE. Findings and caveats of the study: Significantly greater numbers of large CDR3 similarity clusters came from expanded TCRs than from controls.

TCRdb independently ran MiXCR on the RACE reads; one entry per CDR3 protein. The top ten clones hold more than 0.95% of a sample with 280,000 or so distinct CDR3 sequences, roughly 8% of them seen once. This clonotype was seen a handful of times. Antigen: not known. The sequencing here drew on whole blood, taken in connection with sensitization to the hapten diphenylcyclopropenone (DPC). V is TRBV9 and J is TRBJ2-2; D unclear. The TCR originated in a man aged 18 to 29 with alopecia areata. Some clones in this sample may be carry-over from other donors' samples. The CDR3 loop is CASSVSPRMGTGELFF. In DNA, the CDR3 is TGTGCCAGCAGCGTATCCCCCAGAATGGGCACCGGGGAGCTGTTTTTT.